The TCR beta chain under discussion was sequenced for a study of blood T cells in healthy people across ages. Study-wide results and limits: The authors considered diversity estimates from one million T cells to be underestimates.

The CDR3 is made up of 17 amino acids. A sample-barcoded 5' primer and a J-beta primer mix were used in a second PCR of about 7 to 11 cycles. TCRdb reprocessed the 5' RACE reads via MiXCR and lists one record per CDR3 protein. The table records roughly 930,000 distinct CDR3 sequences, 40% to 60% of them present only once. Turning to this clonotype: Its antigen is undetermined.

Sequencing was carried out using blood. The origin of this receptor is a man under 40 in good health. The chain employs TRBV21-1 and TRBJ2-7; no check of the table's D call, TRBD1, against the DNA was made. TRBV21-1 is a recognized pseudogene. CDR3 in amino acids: CASSGLRQGEDCYEQYF. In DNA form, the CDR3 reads TGTGCCAGCAGCGGGTTAAGACAGGGCGAGGATTGCTACGAGCAGTACTTC.